This T cell receptor beta chain derives from a study of blood T cell repertoires in COVID-19. Here immunoSEQ multiplex PCR was the method, and the copy in TCRdb shows in-frame clones only, minus some. The table has about 42,000 clones, approximately 90% seen once. Input material: peripheral blood. The clonotype originates from a human donor in a cohort sampled during active COVID-19.

The CDR3 bases are TGTGCCACCAAAACGGGGGTGGCTAATGAAAAACTGTTTTTT. It encodes CATKTGVANEKLFF. The rearrangement links TRBV6-5 to TRBJ1-4; maybe TRBD1 (5 bases). The CDR3 spans 14 residues. Germline V gene lookup returns CDR1 MNHEY and CDR2 SVGAGI. Between the trimmed V and J ends, which lost 10 bases and 3 bases, there was a span of 15 bases.